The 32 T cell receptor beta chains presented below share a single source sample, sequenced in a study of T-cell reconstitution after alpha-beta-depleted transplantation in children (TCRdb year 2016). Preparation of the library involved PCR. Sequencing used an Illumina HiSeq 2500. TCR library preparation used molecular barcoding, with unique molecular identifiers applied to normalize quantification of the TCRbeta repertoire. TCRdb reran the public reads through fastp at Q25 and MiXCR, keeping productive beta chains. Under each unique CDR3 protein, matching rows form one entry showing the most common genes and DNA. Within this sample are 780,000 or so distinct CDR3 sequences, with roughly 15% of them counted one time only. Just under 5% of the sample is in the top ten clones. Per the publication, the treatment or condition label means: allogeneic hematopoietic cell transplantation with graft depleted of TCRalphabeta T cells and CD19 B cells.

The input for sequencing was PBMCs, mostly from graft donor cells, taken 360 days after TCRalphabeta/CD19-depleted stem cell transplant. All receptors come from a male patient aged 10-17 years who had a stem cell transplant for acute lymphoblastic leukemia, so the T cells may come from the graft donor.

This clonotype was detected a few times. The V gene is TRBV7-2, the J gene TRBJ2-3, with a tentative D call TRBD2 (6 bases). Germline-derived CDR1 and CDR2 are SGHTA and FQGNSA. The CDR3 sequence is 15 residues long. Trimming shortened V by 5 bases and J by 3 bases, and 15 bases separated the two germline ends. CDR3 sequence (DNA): TGTGCCAGCAGCCCCTTAGCGGCAGGAACAGATACGCAGTATTTT. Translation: CASSPLAAGTDTQYF.

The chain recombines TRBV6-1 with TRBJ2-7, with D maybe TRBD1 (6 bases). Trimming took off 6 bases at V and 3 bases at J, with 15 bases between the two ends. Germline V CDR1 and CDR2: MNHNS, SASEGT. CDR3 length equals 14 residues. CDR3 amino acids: CASRIDRTVYEQYF. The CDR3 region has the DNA TGTGCCAGCAGGATTGACAGGACAGTCTACGAGCAGTACTTC.

The CDR3 DNA follows: TGTGCCAGCAGCTTCTCTGCGGGAGGGTCGTACGAGCAGTACTTC. Its translation is CASSFSAGGSYEQYF. This chain uses TRBV11-2 with TRBJ2-7; TRBD2 aligns across 9 bases. This CDR3 has 15 amino acids. CDR1 and CDR2 from the germline V gene are SGHAT and FQNNGV. J gave up 4 bases and V 3 bases, and 7 bases lay outside the gene matches.

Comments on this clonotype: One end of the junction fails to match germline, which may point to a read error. DNA for the CDR3: TGTGCCAGCAGCTCCTATCCAAGCTCCGACGAGCAGTACTTC. This encodes CASSSYPSSDEQYF. The chain is built from TRBV7-2 and TRBJ2-7; D unclear. The CDR3 has 14 residues. In germline, CDR1 is SGHTA, CDR2 FQGNSA.

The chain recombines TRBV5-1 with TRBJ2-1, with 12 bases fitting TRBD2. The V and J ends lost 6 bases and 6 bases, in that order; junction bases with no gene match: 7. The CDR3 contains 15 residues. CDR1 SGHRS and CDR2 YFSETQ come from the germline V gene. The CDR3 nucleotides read TGCGCCAGCATAGGACTAGCGGGATCCATCAATGAGCAGTTCTTC. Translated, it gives CASIGLAGSINEQFF.

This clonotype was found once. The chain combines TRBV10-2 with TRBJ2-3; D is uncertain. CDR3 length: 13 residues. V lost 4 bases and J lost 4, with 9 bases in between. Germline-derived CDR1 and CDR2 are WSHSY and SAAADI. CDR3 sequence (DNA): TGCGCCAGCAGTGGCCCAGTCGCAGATACGCAGTATTTT. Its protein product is CASSGPVADTQYF.

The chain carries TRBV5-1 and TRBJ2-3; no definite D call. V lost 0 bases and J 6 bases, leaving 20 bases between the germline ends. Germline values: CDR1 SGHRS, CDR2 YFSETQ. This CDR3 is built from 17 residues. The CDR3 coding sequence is TGCGCCAGCAGCTTGGGTGTCTATCCCCCCTTATCGGATACGCAGTATTTT. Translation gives CASSLGVYPPLSDTQYF. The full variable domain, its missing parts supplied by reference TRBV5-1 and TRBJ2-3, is KAGVTQTPRYLIKTRGQQVTLSCSPISGHRSVSWYQQTPGQGLQFLFEYFSETQRNKGNFPGRFSGRQFSNSRSEMNVSTLELGDSALYLCASSLGVYPPLSDTQYFGPGTRLTVL.

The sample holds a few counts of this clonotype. In nucleotides, the CDR3 is TGCAGCGTTGGGGCCGGAGCGAGCTATGGCTACACCTTC. This sequence encodes CSVGAGASYGYTF. The gene calls are TRBV29-1 and TRBJ1-2; unclear D gene. Trimming left V 4 bases short and J 4 bases short, with 13 bases between. The CDR3 contains 13 residues. Germline CDR1 SQVTM, CDR2 ANQGSEA. The variable domain in full, with the rest retrieved from reference TRBV29-1 and TRBJ1-2, is SAVISQKPSRDICQRGTSLTIQCQVDSQVTMMFWYRQQPGQSLTLIATANQGSEATYESGFVIDKFPISRPNLTFSTLTVSNMSPEDSSIYLCSVGAGASYGYTFGSGTRLTVV.

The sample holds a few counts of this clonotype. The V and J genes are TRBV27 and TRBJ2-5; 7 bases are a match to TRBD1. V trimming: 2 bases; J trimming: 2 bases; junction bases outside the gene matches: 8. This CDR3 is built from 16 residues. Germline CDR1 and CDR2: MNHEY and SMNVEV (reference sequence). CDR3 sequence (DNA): TGTGCCAGCAGTTTAGTATGGACAGGTTTTCAAGAGACCCAGTACTTC. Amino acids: CASSLVWTGFQETQYF.

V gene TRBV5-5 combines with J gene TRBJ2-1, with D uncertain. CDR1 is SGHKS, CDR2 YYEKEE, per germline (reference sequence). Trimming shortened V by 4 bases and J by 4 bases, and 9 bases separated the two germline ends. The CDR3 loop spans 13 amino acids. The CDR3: CASSAYPYNEQFF. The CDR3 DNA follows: TGTGCCAGCAGCGCCTACCCGTACAATGAGCAGTTCTTC. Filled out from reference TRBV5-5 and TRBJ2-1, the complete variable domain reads DAGVTQSPTHLIKTRGQQVTLRCSPISGHKSVSWYQQVLGQGPQFIFQYYEKEERGRGNFPDRFSARQFPNYSSELNVNALLLGDSALYLCASSAYPYNEQFFGPGTRLTVL.

The CDR3 DNA sequence: TGTGCCAGCAGCCAAGACGGCCTCCCCACAGATACGCAGTATTTT. Its translation: CASSQDGLPTDTQYF. The V call is TRBV3-1, the J call TRBJ2-3; D is undetermined. The CDR3 length is 15 residues. From germline, CDR1 is LGHDT and CDR2 YNNKEL (reference sequence). The V end was cut by 0 bases, the J end by 2 bases, with 9 bases between.

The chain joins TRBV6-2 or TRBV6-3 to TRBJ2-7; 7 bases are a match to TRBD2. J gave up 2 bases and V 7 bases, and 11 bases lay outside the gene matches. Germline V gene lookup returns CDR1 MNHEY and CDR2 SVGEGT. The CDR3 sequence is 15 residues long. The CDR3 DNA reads TGTGCCAGCACCCCTGGAGCGGGACCAACCTACGAGCAGTACTTC. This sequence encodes CASTPGAGPTYEQYF.

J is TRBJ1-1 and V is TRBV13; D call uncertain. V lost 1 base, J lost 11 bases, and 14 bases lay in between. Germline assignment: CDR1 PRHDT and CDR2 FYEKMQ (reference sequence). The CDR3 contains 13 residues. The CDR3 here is CASSLVKLSRAFF. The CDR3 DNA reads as TGTGCCAGCAGCTTAGTGAAGCTTTCCCGCGCTTTCTTT.

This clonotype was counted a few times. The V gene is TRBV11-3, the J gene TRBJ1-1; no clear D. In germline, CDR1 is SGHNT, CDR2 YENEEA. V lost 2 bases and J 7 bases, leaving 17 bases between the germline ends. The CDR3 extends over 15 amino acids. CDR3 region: CASSLTRTGRSEAFF. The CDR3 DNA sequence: TGTGCCAGCAGCTTAACCCGGACCGGGAGGAGTGAAGCTTTCTTT.

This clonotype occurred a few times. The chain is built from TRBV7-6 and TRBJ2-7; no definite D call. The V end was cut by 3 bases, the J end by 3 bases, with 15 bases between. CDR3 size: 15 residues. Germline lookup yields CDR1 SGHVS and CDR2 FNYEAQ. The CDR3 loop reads CASSFARGLLYEQYF. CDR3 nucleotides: TGTGCCAGCAGCTTCGCCCGCGGTCTCCTCTACGAGCAGTACTTC.

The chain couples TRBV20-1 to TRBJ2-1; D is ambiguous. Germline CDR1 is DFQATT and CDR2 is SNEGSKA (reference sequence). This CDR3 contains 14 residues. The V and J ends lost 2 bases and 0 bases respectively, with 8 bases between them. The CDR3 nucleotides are TGCAGTGCTAGATTGGCTTCCTCCTACAATGAGCAGTTCTTC. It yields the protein CSARLASSYNEQFF.

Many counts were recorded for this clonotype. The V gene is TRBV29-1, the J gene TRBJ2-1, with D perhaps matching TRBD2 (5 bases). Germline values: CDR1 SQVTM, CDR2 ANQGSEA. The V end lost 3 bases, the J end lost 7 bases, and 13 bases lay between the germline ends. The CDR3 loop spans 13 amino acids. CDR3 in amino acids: CSVDVSSSNEQFF. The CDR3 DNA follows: TGCAGCGTTGATGTGTCTAGCAGTAATGAGCAGTTCTTC.

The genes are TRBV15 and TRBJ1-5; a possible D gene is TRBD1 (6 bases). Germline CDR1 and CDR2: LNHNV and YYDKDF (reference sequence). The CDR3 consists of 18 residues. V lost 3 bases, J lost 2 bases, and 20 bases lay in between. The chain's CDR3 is CATSSSPGALSGNQPQHF. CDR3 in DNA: TGTGCCACCAGCAGCTCGCCGGGGGCTCTGAGTGGCAATCAGCCCCAGCATTTT.

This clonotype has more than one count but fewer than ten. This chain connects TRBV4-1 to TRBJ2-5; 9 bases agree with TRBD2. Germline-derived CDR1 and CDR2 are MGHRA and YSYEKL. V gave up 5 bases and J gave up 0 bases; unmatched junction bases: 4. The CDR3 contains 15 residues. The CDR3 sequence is CASSVLAGHQETQYF. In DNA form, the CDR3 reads TGCGCCAGCAGCGTCCTAGCGGGGCACCAAGAGACCCAGTACTTC.

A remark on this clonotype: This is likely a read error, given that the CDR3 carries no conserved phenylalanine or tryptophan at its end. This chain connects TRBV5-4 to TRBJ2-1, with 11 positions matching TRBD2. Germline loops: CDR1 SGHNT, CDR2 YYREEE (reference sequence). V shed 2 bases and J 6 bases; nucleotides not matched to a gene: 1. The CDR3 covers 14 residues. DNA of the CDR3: TGTGCCAGCAGCTTCACTAGCGGGAGCAATGAGCAGTTCTGC. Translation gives CASSFTSGSNEQFC.

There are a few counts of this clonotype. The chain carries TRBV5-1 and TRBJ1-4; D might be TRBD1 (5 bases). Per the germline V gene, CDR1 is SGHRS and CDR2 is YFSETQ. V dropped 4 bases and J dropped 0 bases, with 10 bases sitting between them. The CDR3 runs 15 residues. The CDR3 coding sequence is TGCGCCAGCAGCCCGTCGGGGCCAACTAATGAAAAACTGTTTTTT. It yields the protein CASSPSGPTNEKLFF.

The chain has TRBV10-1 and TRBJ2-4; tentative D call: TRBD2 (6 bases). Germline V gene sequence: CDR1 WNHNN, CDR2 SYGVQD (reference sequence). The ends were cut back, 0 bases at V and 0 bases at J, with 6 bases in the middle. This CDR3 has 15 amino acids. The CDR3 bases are TGCGCCAGCAGTGAGTCGGGGGGAGCCAAAAACATTCAGTACTTC. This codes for CASSESGGAKNIQYF.

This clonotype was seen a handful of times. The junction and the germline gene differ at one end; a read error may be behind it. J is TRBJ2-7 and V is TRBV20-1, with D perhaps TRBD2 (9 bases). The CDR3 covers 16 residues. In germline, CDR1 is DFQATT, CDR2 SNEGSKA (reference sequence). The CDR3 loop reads CSARAGGQATIYEQYF. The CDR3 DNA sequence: TGCAGTGCCAGAGCGGGGGGACAGGCCACCATCTACGAGCAGTACTTC.

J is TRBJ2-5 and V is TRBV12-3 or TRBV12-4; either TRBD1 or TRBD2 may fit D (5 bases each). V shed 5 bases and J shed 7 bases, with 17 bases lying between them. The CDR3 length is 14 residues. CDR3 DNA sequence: TGTGCCAGCAGTCTTCCCGGGACGTCAGGGACCCAGTACTTC. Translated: CASSLPGTSGTQYF.

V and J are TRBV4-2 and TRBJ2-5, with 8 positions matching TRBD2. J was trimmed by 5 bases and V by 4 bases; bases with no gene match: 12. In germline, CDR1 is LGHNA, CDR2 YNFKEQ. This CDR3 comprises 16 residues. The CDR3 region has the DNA TGTGCCAGCAGCCCCTACGGCGAGCGGGAGTGGGAGACCCAGTACTTC. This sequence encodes CASSPYGEREWETQYF.

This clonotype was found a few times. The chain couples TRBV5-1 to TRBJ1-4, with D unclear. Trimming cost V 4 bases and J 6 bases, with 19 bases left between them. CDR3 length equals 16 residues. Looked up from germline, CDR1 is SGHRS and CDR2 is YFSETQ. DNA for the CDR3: TGCGCCAGCAGCAGGGAAGCAAGAGGGTGGGATGAAAAACTGTTTTTT. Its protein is CASSREARGWDEKLFF.

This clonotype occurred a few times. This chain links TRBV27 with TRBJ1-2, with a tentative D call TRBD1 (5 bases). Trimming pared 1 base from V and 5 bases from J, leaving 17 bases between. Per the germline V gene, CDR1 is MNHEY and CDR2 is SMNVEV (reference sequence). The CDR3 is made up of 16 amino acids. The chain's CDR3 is CASSLWRQGGTYGYTF. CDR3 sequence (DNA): TGTGCCAGCAGTTTATGGCGTCAGGGAGGTACTTATGGCTACACCTTC.

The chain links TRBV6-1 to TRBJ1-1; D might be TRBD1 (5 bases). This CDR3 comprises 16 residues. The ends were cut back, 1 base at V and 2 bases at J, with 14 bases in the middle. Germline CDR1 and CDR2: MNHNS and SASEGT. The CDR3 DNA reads TGTGCCAGCAGTGAAGTGGAAAGGGACGGCAACACTGAAGCTTTCTTT. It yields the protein CASSEVERDGNTEAFF.

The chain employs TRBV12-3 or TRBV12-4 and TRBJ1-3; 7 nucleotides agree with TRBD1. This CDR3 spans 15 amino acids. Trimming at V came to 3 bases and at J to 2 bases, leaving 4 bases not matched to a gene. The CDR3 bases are TGTGCCAGCAGTTTCTTCCAGGGGGCTGGAAACACCATATATTTT. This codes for CASSFFQGAGNTIYF.

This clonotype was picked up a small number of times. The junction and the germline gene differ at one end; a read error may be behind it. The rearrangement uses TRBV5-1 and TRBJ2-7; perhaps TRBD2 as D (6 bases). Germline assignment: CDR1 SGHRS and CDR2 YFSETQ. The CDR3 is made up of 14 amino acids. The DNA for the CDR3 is TGCGCCAGCAGCTGGAACCGGGACTCCCACGAGCAGTACTTC. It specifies CASSWNRDSHEQYF. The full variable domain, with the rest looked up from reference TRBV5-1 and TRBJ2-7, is KAGVTQTPRYLIKTRGQQVTLSCSPISGHRSVSWYQQTPGQGLQFLFEYFSETQRNKGNFPGRFSGRQFSNSRSEMNVSTLELGDSALYLCASSWNRDSHEQYFGPGTRLTVT.

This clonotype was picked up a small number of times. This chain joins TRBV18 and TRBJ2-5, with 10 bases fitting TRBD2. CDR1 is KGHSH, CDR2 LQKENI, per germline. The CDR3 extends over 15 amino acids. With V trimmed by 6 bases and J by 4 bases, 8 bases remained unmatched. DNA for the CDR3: TGTGCCAGCTCCCCGGGACTAGCGAGAGGAGAGACCCAGTACTTC. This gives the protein CASSPGLARGETQYF.

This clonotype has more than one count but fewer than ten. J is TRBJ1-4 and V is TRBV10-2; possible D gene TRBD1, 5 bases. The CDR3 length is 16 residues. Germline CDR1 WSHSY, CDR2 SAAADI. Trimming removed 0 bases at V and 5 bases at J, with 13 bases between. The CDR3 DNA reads TGCGCCAGCAGTGAGTCTATGACAGACCACAATGAAAAACTGTTTTTT. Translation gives CASSESMTDHNEKLFF.